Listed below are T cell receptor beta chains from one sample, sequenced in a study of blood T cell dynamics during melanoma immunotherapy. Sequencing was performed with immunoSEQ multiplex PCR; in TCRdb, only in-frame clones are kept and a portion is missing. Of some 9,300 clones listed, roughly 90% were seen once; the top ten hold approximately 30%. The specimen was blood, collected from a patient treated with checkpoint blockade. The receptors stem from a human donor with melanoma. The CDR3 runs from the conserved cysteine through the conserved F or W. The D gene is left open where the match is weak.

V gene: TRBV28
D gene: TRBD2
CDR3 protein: CASRTSGRYNEQFF

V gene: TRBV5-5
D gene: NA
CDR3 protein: CASSPGWGYGYTF

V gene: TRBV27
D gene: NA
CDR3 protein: CASSLMNTGELFF

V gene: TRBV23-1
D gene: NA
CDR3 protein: CASAWGWAKNIQYF

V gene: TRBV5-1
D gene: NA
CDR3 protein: CASSLGGPAEASPLHF

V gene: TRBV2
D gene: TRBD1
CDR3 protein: CASSPQGPSGANVLTF

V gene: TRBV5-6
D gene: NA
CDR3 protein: CASSSQKSGWAYEQYF

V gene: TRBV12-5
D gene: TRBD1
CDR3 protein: CASGPTGAQPQHF

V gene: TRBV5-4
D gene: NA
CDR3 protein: CASSLLLDEQFF

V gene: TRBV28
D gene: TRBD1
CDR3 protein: CASSLSRDRVGWDTEAFF

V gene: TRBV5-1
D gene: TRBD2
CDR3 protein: CASSLGLAGVSDTQYF

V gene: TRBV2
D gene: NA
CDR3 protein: CASRTDVNYGYTF